The 5 T cell receptor beta chains reported below all come from one sample, sequenced in a study of STAT5B mutations in CD4+ large granular lymphocyte leukemia. Produced via immunoSEQ multiplex PCR; TCRdb's table is partial and in-frame only. The table lists roughly 30,000 clones, 65% to 85% of them singletons. Material: CD4+ T cells from blood buffy coats. These receptor sequences come from a human donor in good health.

CDR3 amino acids: CASSVEASEVSLKTF. CDR3 bases: TGTGCCAGCAGCGTAGAAGCTTCAGAGGTATCTTTAAAAACTTTC. This chain connects TRBV9 to TRBJ2-6; D gene uncertain. CDR3 length: 15 amino acids. V gave up 0 bases and J gave up 19 bases, with 23 bases separating them. The germline gives CDR1 SGDLS, CDR2 YYNGEE.

CDR3 nucleotides: TGTGCCAGCAGCGTCAGGGGGCATAATTCACCCCTCCACTTT. Amino acids: CASSVRGHNSPLHF. The rearrangement uses TRBV9 and TRBJ1-6; 8 bases agree with TRBD1. There are 14 residues in the CDR3. V trimming: 2 bases; J trimming: 5 bases; junction bases outside the gene matches: 0. The germline CDR1 and CDR2 sequences are SGDLS and YYNGEE.

The V gene is TRBV6-5, the J gene TRBJ2-6; D remains ambiguous. Per germline, CDR1 MNHEY and CDR2 SVGAGI. The CDR3 is made up of 14 amino acids. Trimming took 7 bases from V and 3 from J, leaving 10 bases between them. The CDR3 nucleotides are TGTGCCAGCAAGTCCGCCGGTGGGGCCAACGTCCTGACTTTC. This translates into CASKSAGGANVLTF.

This rearrangement joins TRBV4-3 to TRBJ2-5, with D tentatively TRBD1 (6 bases). CDR3 length: 14 amino acids. CDR1 is LGHNA, CDR2 YSLEER, per germline. The V end was cut by 0 bases, the J end by 3 bases, with 8 bases between. For the CDR3, the DNA is TGCGCCAGCAGCCAAGATACAGGGAAAGAGACCCAGTACTTC. The encoded protein is CASSQDTGKETQYF.

The rearrangement joins TRBV2 to TRBJ2-2, with D unresolved. The CDR3 covers 14 residues. Germline loops: CDR1 SNHLY, CDR2 FYNNEI. The CDR3 reads CALLRPGNTGELFF. The CDR3 DNA reads TGTGCTCTCCTAAGGCCCGGGAACACCGGGGAGCTGTTTTTT.